This T cell receptor (beta chain) comes out of a study of blood T cell repertoires in COVID-19. The wider study: Italy, Spain and the United States were the sources of the convalescent and acute COVID-19 samples. From T cells, B-cell-depleted T cells, or PBMCs came the material, which was cDNA or gDNA.

Assay: immunoSEQ multiplex PCR; the TCRdb copy retains only in-frame clones and omits some. The table lists some 260,000 clones, about 81% of them singletons. The V gene's germline CDR1 is GTSNPN and CDR2 SVGIG (reference sequence). The CDR3 extends over 15 amino acids. Between the trimmed V and J ends, which lost 0 bases and 3 bases, there was a span of 12 bases. The TCR originated in a man younger than 40 with acute COVID-19. This sequence joins TRBV30 and TRBJ1-5, with no clear D. Sequencing input: PBMCs or T cells enriched from blood (not recorded which). The CDR3 is CAWSVRSTINQPQHF. CDR3 in DNA: TGTGCCTGGAGTGTACGGAGTACAATCAATCAGCCCCAGCATTTT. Supplemented by reference TRBV30 and TRBJ1-5, the full variable domain reads SQTIHQWPATLVQPVGSPLSLECTVEGTSNPNLYWYRQAAGRGLQLLFYSVGIGQISSEVPQNLSASRPQDRQFILSSKKLLLSDSGFYLCAWSVRSTINQPQHFGDGTRLSIL.